Listed here are 31 T cell receptor beta chains from one sample, sequenced in a study of CD8+ T cells in alopecia areata. The treatment here: oral pan-JAK inhibitor, 5-10 mg twice daily. Following extraction, RNA underwent reverse transcription to cDNA, which served as the sequencing template. The assay was immunoSEQ multiplex PCR, and TCRdb's table has in-frame clones only and misses some. Of approximately 300,000 clones detected, nearly 60% appear once; the ten largest clones hold under 2%. Specimen: CD4+ T cells sorted from blood, collected at week 24, from a patient treated with tofacitinib. The receptors stem from a human donor with alopecia areata.

This clone appeared once. The genes are TRBV5-6 and TRBJ2-2; TRBD1 matches at 9 bases. With V trimmed by 3 bases and J by 5 bases, 8 bases remained unmatched. Germline V gives CDR1 SGHDT, CDR2 YYEEEE. The CDR3 spans 16 residues. The CDR3 region has the DNA TGTGCCAGCAGCTATCCGGGACAGGGAAAAACCGGGGAGCTGTTTTTT. This sequence encodes CASSYPGQGKTGELFF.

The chain recombines TRBV25-1 with TRBJ2-7; 7 positions match TRBD1. The junction had 9 bases not matched to a gene; V was cut back by 7 bases and J by 6 bases. The germline V gene encodes CDR1 MGHDK and CDR2 SYGVNS. The CDR3 has 13 residues. Here the CDR3 reads CASIKQGSGEQYF. The CDR3 DNA reads as TGTGCCAGCATCAAACAGGGGTCGGGCGAGCAGTACTTC.

As to this clone: Likely a read error: the CDR3 ends without its conserved phenylalanine or tryptophan. No DNA is shown, since the ends of the CDR3 on it are uncertain; the CDR3 is the one TCRdb lists. This chain links TRBV20-1 with TRBJ1-6. The CDR3 is 8 amino acids in total, end residues counted. Germline V gives CDR1 DFQATT, CDR2 SNEGSKA (reference sequence). CDR3 sequence reads: CSASPRIV.

This clone was detected a few times. The CDR3 region is CASSRDNEKLFF. In DNA form, the CDR3 reads TGTGCCAGCAGTCGGGACAACGAAAAACTGTTTTTT. The gene calls are TRBV21-1 and TRBJ1-4; the table calls TRBD1, which could not be checked here. TRBV21-1 is labeled a pseudogene. The length of the CDR3 is 12 residues.

The J gene is TRBJ2-2, the V gene TRBV7-2; D perhaps matches TRBD1 (5 bases). Trimming took 1 base from V and 6 from J, leaving 9 bases between them. This CDR3 has 14 residues. The germline CDR1 and CDR2 sequences are SGHTA and FQGNSA. The CDR3: CASSLGQLAGELFF. The DNA of the CDR3 is TGTGCCAGCAGCTTAGGACAGCTGGCCGGGGAGCTGTTTTTT.

The gene calls are TRBV23-1 and TRBJ1-1, with D possibly matching TRBD1 (5 bases). TRBV23-1 qualifies as an ORF whose function is uncertain. The CDR3 consists of 16 residues. Trimming stripped 0 bases from V and 3 bases from J, with 14 bases between. CDR3: CASSQSKAGKYTEAFF. The CDR3, as DNA: TGCGCCAGCAGTCAATCGAAAGCAGGGAAGTACACTGAAGCTTTCTTT.

The chain combines TRBV28 with TRBJ1-2; unclear D gene. V dropped 6 bases and J dropped 8 bases, with 16 bases sitting between them. Germline V gene sequence: CDR1 MDHEN, CDR2 SYDVKM. The CDR3 has 13 residues. CDR3: CASSQTGEFGYTF. CDR3 sequence (DNA): TGTGCCAGCAGCCAAACCGGGGAGTTCGGCTACACCTTC.

The J gene is TRBJ2-1, the V gene TRBV5-1; 8 bases match TRBD2. Germline lookup yields CDR1 SGHRS and CDR2 YFSETQ. The CDR3 spans 17 residues. Losses at the gene ends were 0 bases for V and 0 bases for J; bases not matched to a gene: 5. The DNA for the CDR3 is TGCGCCAGCAGCTTGGGAGCGGGGGCTAGCTCCTACAATGAGCAGTTCTTC. It specifies CASSLGAGASSYNEQFF.

The chain couples TRBV19 to TRBJ1-6; TRBD1 might be the D (6 bases). V shed 4 bases and J shed 6 bases, with 13 bases lying between them. Germline assignment: CDR1 LNHDA and CDR2 SQIVND (reference sequence). There are 15 residues in the CDR3. The DNA for the CDR3 is TGTGCCAGTAGTAGACGGACAGCTACTAATTCACCCCTCCACTTT. Its protein is CASSRRTATNSPLHF.

J is TRBJ2-5 and V is TRBV27; TRBD2 agrees at 11 bases. The V gene's germline CDR1 is MNHEY and CDR2 SMNVEV (reference sequence). The CDR3 contains 15 residues. V lost 5 bases to trimming and J lost 7 bases; unmatched junction nucleotides: 9. CDR3 DNA sequence: TGTGCCAGCAGTCAACTAGCGGGGGACCTCGGGACCCAGTACTTC. Its translation: CASSQLAGDLGTQYF.

V usage is TRBV30 and J usage is TRBJ2-5; D gene uncertain. CDR1 GTSNPN and CDR2 SVGIG come from the germline V gene (reference sequence). This CDR3 region has 11 residues. V dropped 4 bases and J dropped 5 bases, with 8 bases sitting between them. The CDR3: CAWNNRETQYF. The CDR3 nucleotides are TGTGCCTGGAATAATCGGGAGACCCAGTACTTC.

The chain has TRBV7-2 and TRBJ2-1; 8 bases are a match to TRBD2. This CDR3 is 15 amino acids long. CDR1 is SGHTA and CDR2 is FQGNSA in the germline V gene. J gave up 6 bases and V 1 base, and 5 bases lay outside the gene matches. The CDR3 DNA follows: TGTGCCAGCAGCTTAGGGACTAGCAGGGTCAATGAGCAGTTCTTC. It translates to CASSLGTSRVNEQFF.

The chain combines TRBV7-9 with TRBJ2-5; no clear D gene. The V gene lost 2 bases and the J gene lost 1 base, with 14 bases spanning the gap. This CDR3 contains 16 residues. Germline loops: CDR1 SEHNR, CDR2 FQNEAQ (reference sequence). CDR3 bases: TGTGCCAGCAGCTTAACTGGGTTAGGCTTCCAAGAGACCCAGTACTTC. It yields the protein CASSLTGLGFQETQYF.

This clone was seen a handful of times. This chain links TRBV18 with TRBJ2-7; 9 bases match TRBD1. Trimming removed 3 bases from V and 1 base from J; junction bases left unmatched: 1. This CDR3 is 14 amino acids long. Germline CDR1 reads KGHSH; CDR2 reads LQKENI. The CDR3 protein is CASSPGTGSYEQYF. The CDR3 coding sequence is TGTGCCAGCTCACCCGGGACAGGGTCCTACGAGCAGTACTTC.

This clone has just a few counts. The chain recombines TRBV18 with TRBJ2-2; possibly TRBD1 for D (7 bases). The CDR3 sequence is 15 residues long. Germline V lookup: CDR1 KGHSH, CDR2 LQKENI. Between the trimmed V and J ends, which lost 2 bases and 5 bases, there was a span of 12 bases. CDR3 DNA sequence: TGTGCCAGCTCACCAGGAGGGGGCCGAACCGGGGAGCTGTTTTTT. Amino acids: CASSPGGGRTGELFF.

This clone came up a few times. The V and J genes are TRBV7-2 and TRBJ2-1; 9 nucleotides align to TRBD2. V lost 1 base to trimming and J lost 7 bases; unmatched junction nucleotides: 5. The germline gives CDR1 SGHTA, CDR2 FQGNSA. The CDR3 is made up of 15 amino acids. CDR3 region: CASSLEGLATNEQFF. In nucleotides, the CDR3 is TGTGCCAGCAGCTTAGAGGGACTAGCTACGAATGAGCAGTTCTTC.

The chain links TRBV29-1 to TRBJ2-1, with a weak D call TRBD2 (5 bases). Germline CDR1 reads SQVTM; CDR2 reads ANQGSEA. Trimming took off 3 bases at V and 9 bases at J, with 15 bases between the two ends. The CDR3 extends over 13 amino acids. CDR3 in DNA: TGCAGCGTTGAGCGTAGGCTAAGCGGTGAGCAGTTCTTC. It translates to CSVERRLSGEQFF.

The CDR3 DNA is TGCAGCGTTGATGCAGGGGTCCACACTGAAGCTTTCTTT. Translating it yields CSVDAGVHTEAFF. The rearrangement links TRBV29-1 to TRBJ1-1; D is perhaps TRBD1 (6 bases). The length of the CDR3 is 13 residues. The germline gives CDR1 SQVTM, CDR2 ANQGSEA. V lost 3 bases to trimming and J lost 3 bases, with 11 bases between them.

V and J are TRBV19 and TRBJ2-6, with D perhaps matching TRBD2 (5 bases). Trimming removed 3 bases at V and 4 bases at J, with 10 bases between. Per germline, CDR1 LNHDA and CDR2 SQIVND (reference sequence). This CDR3 has 15 residues. This CDR3 is CASSMRALGANVLTF. DNA for the CDR3: TGTGCCAGTAGTATGCGGGCTCTGGGGGCCAACGTCCTGACTTTC.

The chain carries TRBV9 and TRBJ1-4; no firm D call. CDR1 is SGDLS and CDR2 is YYNGEE in the germline V gene. CDR3 length equals 13 residues. Trimming shortened V by 0 bases and J by 6 bases, and 6 bases separated the two germline ends. The CDR3: CASSVVPDEKLFF. The CDR3 nucleotides are TGTGCCAGCAGCGTAGTCCCGGATGAAAAACTGTTTTTT.

The chain carries TRBV4-1 and TRBJ2-5; tentative D call: TRBD1 (5 bases). Germline CDR1 reads MGHRA; CDR2 reads YSYEKL. V was trimmed by 1 base and J by 3 bases, leaving 12 bases between them. The CDR3 covers 15 residues. Here the CDR3 reads CASSQVAGKEETQYF. CDR3 DNA sequence: TGCGCCAGCAGCCAAGTAGCAGGGAAGGAAGAGACCCAGTACTTC.

This clone was seen more than once but under ten times. The chain has TRBV27 and TRBJ2-7, with D possibly TRBD1 on 6 matching bases. This CDR3 is 15 amino acids long. Germline V gene sequence: CDR1 MNHEY, CDR2 SMNVEV (reference sequence). V lost 5 bases and J 2 bases, leaving 16 bases between the germline ends. Here the CDR3 reads CASSTYRVGPYEQYF. The CDR3, as DNA: TGTGCCAGCAGTACTTACAGGGTTGGCCCCTACGAGCAGTACTTC.

This chain uses TRBV30 with TRBJ1-5; a weak D match, TRBD1 (5 bases). The germline V gene has CDR1 GTSNPN and CDR2 SVGIG (reference sequence). Trimming removed 2 bases from V and 4 bases from J, with 15 bases in between. The CDR3 is 15 amino acids. The CDR3 loop reads CAWSPLGRANQPQHF. The CDR3 DNA reads as TGTGCCTGGAGTCCCCTGGGCAGGGCTAATCAGCCCCAGCATTTT.

J is TRBJ2-1 and V is TRBV5-4; the D gene is possibly TRBD2 (7 bases). V was pared by 0 bases and J by 0 bases, with 13 bases between. This CDR3 contains 17 residues. CDR1 and CDR2 (germline): SGHNT, YYREEE (reference sequence). This CDR3 reads CASSLAAGAFSYNEQFF. The CDR3, as DNA: TGTGCCAGCAGCTTGGCGGCGGGGGCTTTCTCCTACAATGAGCAGTTCTTC. Full variable domain (rest looked up from reference TRBV5-4 and TRBJ2-1): ETGVTQSPTHLIKTRGQQVTLRCSSQSGHNTVSWYQQALGQGPQFIFQYYREEENGRGNFPPRFSGLQFPNYSSELNVNALELDDSALYLCASSLAAGAFSYNEQFFGPGTRLTVL.

The chain couples TRBV18 to TRBJ1-1; weak D call: TRBD1 (5 bases). CDR1 is KGHSH, CDR2 LQKENI, per germline. V was clipped by 3 bases and J by 1 base, with 6 bases between them. The CDR3 covers 13 residues. CDR3 loop: CASSPTENTEAFF. The CDR3 nucleotides read TGTGCCAGCTCACCGACAGAGAACACTGAAGCTTTCTTT.

This sequence joins TRBV28 and TRBJ1-4, with D uncertain. V was shortened by 8 bases and J by 8 bases, with 12 bases between the two germline ends. Germline lookup yields CDR1 MDHEN and CDR2 SYDVKM. The CDR3 is made up of 12 amino acids. The CDR3 here is CASFNGGEKLFF. CDR3 DNA sequence: TGTGCCAGCTTCAACGGAGGCGAAAAACTGTTTTTT. Supplemented by reference TRBV28 and TRBJ1-4, the full variable domain reads DVKVTQSSRYLVKRTGEKVFLECVQDMDHENMFWYRQDPGLGLRLIYFSYDVKMKEKGDIPEGYSVSREKKERFSLILESASTNQTSMYLCASFNGGEKLFFGSGTQLSVL.

This clone has a handful of counts. The V call is TRBV29-1, the J call TRBJ2-3, with D uncertain. V lost 3 bases to trimming and J lost 3 bases, with 22 bases between them. Germline assignment: CDR1 SQVTM and CDR2 ANQGSEA. This CDR3 has 17 amino acids. CDR3 residues: CSVDSEWVREATDTQYF. CDR3 in DNA: TGCAGCGTTGATTCGGAGTGGGTAAGAGAGGCAACAGATACGCAGTATTTT.

This clone appeared many times. This rearrangement joins TRBV10-3 to TRBJ2-6; D not certain. The CDR3 has 12 residues. V was cut by 3 bases and J by 5 bases, with 2 bases left in between. Germline CDR1 and CDR2: ENHRY and SYGVKD. In DNA form, the CDR3 reads TGTGCCATCAGTGAAAGGGCCAACGTCCTGACTTTC. Encoded protein: CAISERANVLTF.

This sequence joins TRBV7-8 and TRBJ2-3; 10 bases are a match to TRBD2. Germline V gives CDR1 SGHVS, CDR2 FQNEAQ. The CDR3 runs 16 residues. V gave up 5 bases and J gave up 6 bases; unmatched junction bases: 11. The CDR3 is CASSPLAGASRDTQYF. In DNA form, the CDR3 reads TGTGCCAGCAGCCCGCTAGCGGGGGCTTCCAGGGATACGCAGTATTTT. The full variable domain, in which reference TRBV7-8 and TRBJ2-3 provide the parts outside the CDR3, is GAGVSQSPRYKVAKRGQDVALRCDPISGHVSLFWYQQALGQGPEFLTYFQNEAQLDKSGLPSDRFFAERPEGSVSTLKIQRTQQEDSAVYLCASSPLAGASRDTQYFGPGTRLTVL.

V is TRBV11-2 and J is TRBJ2-3, with D uncertain. This CDR3 has 13 amino acids. V was clipped by 5 bases and J by 4 bases, with 10 bases between them. The germline gives CDR1 SGHAT, CDR2 FQNNGV. The CDR3 region is CASSHPDADTQYF. CDR3 in DNA: TGTGCCAGCAGCCACCCCGACGCAGATACGCAGTATTTT.

This chain joins TRBV7-2 and TRBJ2-5, with TRBD2 identical over 8 bases. V gave up 5 bases and J gave up 5 bases; unmatched junction bases: 4. CDR3 length: 13 amino acids. Germline CDR1 and CDR2: SGHTA and FQGNSA. Here the CDR3 reads CASSLGLAETQYF. The CDR3 DNA reads as TGTGCCAGCAGCCTCGGACTAGCTGAGACCCAGTACTTC.